Given below is one T cell receptor beta chain in context. Assay used: immunoSEQ multiplex PCR; TCRdb lists only in-frame clones, some missing. The table lists 500,000 to 550,000 clones, about 84% of them singletons. This specimen belongs to a study of shared T cell receptors in the human thymus. Germline V gene data show CDR1 as LGHNA and CDR2 as YNFKEQ. The J segment lost 2 bases and the V segment lost 0 bases, leaving 1 base of the junction unmatched. The CDR3 covers 15 residues. This same sample was also part of a study on human thymus T cells. From that study: The people who donated were healthy Finnish babies having corrective surgery for congenital heart defects. In thymic and blood repertoires alike, V and J usage looked biased.

Sequencing was carried out using thymocytes. This TCR derives from a boy younger than two with a congenital heart defect. The chain carries TRBV4-2 and TRBJ2-7, with TRBD2 matching 10 bases. This CDR3 reads CASSQELAGTYEQYF. DNA for the CDR3: TGTGCCAGCAGCCAAGAACTAGCGGGGACCTACGAGCAGTACTTC.